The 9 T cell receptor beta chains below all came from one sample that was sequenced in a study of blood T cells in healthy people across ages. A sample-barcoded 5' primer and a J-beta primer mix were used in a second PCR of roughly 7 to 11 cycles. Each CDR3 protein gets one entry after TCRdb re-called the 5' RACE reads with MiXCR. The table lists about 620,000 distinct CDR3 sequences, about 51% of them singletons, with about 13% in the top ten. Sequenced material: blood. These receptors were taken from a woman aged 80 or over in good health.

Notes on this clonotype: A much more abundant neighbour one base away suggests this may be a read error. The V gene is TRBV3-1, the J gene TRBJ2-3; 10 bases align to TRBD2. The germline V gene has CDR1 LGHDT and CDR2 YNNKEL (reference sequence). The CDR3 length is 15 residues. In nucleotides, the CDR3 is TGTGCCCGCAGCCCCGGGACTAGCGAAACAGATACGCAGTATTTT. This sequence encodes CARSPGTSETDTQYF.

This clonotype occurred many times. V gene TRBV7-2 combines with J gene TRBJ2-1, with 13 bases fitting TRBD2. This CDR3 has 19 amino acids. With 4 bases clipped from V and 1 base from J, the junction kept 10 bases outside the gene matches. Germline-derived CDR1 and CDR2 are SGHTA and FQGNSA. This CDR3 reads CASSSRLAGGPSSYNEQFF. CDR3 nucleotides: TGTGCCAGCAGCTCCAGACTAGCGGGGGGCCCGTCATCCTACAATGAGCAGTTCTTC.

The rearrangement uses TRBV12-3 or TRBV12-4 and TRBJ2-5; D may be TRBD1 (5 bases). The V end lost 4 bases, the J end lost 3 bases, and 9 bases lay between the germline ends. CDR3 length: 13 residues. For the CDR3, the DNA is TGTGCCAGCAGTTCAGACAGAGAAGAGACCCAGTACTTC. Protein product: CASSSDREETQYF.

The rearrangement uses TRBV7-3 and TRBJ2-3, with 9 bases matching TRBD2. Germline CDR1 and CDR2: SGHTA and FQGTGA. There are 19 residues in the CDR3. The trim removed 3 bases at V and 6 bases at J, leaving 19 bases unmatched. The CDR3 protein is CASSFFPLSSGGPGDTQYF. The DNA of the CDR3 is TGTGCCAGCAGCTTTTTCCCCCTCAGTAGCGGGGGACCAGGGGATACGCAGTATTTT.

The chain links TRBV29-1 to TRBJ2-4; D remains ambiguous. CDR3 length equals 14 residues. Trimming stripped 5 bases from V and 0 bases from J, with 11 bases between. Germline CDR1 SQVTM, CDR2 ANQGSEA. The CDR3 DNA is TGCAGCGTTTTCCTGGACCTAGCCAAAAACATTCAGTACTTC. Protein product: CSVFLDLAKNIQYF. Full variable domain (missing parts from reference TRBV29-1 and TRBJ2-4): SAVISQKPSRDICQRGTSLTIQCQVDSQVTMMFWYRQQPGQSLTLIATANQGSEATYESGFVIDKFPISRPNLTFSTLTVSNMSPEDSSIYLCSVFLDLAKNIQYFGAGTRLSVL.

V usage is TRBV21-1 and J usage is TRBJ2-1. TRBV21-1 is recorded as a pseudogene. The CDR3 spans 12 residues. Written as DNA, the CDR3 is TGTGCCAGCAGAATGTCCTTCAATGAGCAGTTCTTC. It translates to CASRMSFNEQFF.

The CDR3 spells CASSWTGRGYTF. The CDR3 coding sequence is TGCGCCAGCAGCTGGACAGGGAGAGGCTACACCTTC. The chain links TRBV5-1 to TRBJ1-2, with 8 bases matching TRBD1. The CDR3 totals 12 residues. In germline, CDR1 is SGHRS, CDR2 YFSETQ. Trimming at V came to 3 bases and at J to 8 bases, leaving 3 bases not matched to a gene.

This CDR3 reads CSAHPRGLAVNEQYF. CDR3 in DNA: TGCAGTGCTCACCCACGCGGACTAGCGGTTAATGAGCAGTACTTC. The chain recombines TRBV20-1 with TRBJ2-5; 10 bases align to TRBD2. This CDR3 region has 15 residues. With V trimmed by 5 bases and J by 11 bases, 17 bases remained unmatched. CDR1 and CDR2 (germline): DFQATT, SNEGSKA (reference sequence).

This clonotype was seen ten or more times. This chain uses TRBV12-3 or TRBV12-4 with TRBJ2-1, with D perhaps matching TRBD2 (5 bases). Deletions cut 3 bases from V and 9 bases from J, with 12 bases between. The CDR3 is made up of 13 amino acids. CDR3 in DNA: TGTGCCAGCAGTTTTGAGGGATGGGGTGAGCAGTTCTTC. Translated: CASSFEGWGEQFF.